What follows describes a single T cell receptor beta chain. This sample is part of a study of blood T cell repertoires in COVID-19. Per the germline V gene, CDR1 is LNHDA and CDR2 is SQIVND (reference sequence). The CDR3 runs to 15 residues. V dropped 6 bases and J dropped 6 bases, with 18 bases sitting between them. Per the original data handling: For nucleated cells, counts were estimated from reference gene primer amplification. Sequenced by immunoSEQ multiplex PCR; TCRdb stores in-frame clones only, minus some. V, J and clone size derive from that table, while D and trimming were established from the DNA sequence. The sample lists some 65,000 clones, 90% occurring once.

V gene TRBV19 combines with J gene TRBJ1-5, with a possible D match to TRBD1 (6 bases). This sequence was found in a man between 60 and 75 years old with acute or convalescent COVID-19. The sample comprised peripheral blood. The CDR3 reads CASSNRVSSIQPQHF. For the CDR3, the DNA is TGTGCCAGTAGCAACAGGGTTTCCAGTATTCAGCCCCAGCATTTT.